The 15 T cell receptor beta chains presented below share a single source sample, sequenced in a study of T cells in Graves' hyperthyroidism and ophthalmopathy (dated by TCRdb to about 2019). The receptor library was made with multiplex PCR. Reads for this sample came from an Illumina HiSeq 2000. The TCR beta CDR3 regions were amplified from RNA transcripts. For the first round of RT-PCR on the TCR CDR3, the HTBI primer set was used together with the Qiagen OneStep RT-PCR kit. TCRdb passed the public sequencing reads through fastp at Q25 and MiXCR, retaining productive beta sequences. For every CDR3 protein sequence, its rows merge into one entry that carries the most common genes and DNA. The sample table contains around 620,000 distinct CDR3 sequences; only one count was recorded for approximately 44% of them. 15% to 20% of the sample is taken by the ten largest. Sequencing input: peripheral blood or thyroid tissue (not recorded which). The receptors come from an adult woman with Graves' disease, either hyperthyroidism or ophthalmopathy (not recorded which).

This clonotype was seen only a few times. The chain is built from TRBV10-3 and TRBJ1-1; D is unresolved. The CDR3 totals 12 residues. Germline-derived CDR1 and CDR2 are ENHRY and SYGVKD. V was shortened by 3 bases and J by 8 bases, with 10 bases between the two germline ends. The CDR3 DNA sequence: TGTGCCATCAGTGACCCGTATTCGGAAGCTTTCTTT. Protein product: CAISDPYSEAFF.

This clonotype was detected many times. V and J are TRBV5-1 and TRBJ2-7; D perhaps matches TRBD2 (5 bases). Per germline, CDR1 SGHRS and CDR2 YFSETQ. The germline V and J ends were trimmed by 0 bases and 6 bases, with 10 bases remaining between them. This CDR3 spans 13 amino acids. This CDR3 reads CASSLGRTSEQYF. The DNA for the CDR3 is TGCGCCAGCAGCTTGGGGAGGACGAGCGAGCAGTACTTC. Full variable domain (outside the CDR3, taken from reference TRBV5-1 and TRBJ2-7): KAGVTQTPRYLIKTRGQQVTLSCSPISGHRSVSWYQQTPGQGLQFLFEYFSETQRNKGNFPGRFSGRQFSNSRSEMNVSTLELGDSALYLCASSLGRTSEQYFGPGTRLTVT.

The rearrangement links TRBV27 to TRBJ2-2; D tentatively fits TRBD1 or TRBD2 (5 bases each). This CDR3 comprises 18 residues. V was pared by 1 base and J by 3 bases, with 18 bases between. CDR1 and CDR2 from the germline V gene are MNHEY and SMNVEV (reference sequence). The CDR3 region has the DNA TGTGCCAGCAGTTTATTTTGGGTAGGGGACCGGTACACCGGGGAGCTGTTTTTT. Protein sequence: CASSLFWVGDRYTGELFF.

The CDR3 nucleotides are TGCAGCTCCACAGGGGAGGGCACCGGGGAGCTGTTTTTT. This gives the protein CSSTGEGTGELFF. V usage is TRBV29-1 and J usage is TRBJ2-2; either TRBD1 or TRBD2 may fit D (7 bases each). V lost 8 bases to trimming and J lost 4 bases, with 14 bases between them. Germline values: CDR1 SQVTM, CDR2 ANQGSEA. The CDR3 extends over 13 amino acids.

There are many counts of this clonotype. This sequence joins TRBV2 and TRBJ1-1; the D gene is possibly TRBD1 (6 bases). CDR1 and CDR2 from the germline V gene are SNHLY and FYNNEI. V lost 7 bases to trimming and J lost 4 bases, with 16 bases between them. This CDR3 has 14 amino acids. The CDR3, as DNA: TGTGCCAGCACCCGGGGGCAGGCTGGCACTGAAGCTTTCTTT. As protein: CASTRGQAGTEAFF.

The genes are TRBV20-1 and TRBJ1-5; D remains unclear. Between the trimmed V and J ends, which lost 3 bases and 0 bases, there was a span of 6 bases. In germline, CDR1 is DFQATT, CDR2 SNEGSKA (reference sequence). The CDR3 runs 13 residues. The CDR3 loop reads CSASSHSNQPQHF. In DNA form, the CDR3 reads TGCAGTGCTAGTTCGCATAGCAATCAGCCCCAGCATTTT.

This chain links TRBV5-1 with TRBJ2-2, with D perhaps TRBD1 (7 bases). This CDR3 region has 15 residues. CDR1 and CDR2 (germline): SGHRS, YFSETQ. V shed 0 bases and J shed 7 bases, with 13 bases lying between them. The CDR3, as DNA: TGCGCCAGCAGCTTGGGACCGGGGGACAGCGGGGAGCTGTTTTTT. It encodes CASSLGPGDSGELFF.

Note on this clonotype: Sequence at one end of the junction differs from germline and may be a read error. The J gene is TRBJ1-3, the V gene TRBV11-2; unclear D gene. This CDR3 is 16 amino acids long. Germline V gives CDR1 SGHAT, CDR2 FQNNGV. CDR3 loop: CAISLTANPWENTIYF. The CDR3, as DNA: TGTGCCATCAGCCTTACAGCCAACCCTTGGGAAAACACCATATATTTT.

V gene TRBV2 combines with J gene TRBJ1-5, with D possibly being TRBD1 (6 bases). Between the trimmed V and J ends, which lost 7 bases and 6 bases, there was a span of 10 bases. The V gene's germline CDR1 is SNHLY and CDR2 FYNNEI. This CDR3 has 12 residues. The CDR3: CASTDRIQPQHF. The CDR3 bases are TGTGCCAGCACGGACAGAATTCAGCCCCAGCATTTT.

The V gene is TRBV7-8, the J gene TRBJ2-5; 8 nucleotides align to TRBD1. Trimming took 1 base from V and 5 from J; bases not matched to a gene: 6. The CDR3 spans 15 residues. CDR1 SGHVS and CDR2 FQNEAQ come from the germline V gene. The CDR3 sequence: CASSLVQGAGETQYF. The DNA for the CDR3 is TGTGCCAGCAGCTTAGTGCAGGGGGCTGGGGAGACCCAGTACTTC.

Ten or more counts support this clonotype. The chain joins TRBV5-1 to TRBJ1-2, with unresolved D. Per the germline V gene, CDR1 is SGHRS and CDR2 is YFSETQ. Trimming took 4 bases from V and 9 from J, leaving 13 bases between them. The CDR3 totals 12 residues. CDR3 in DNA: TGCGCCAGCAGCCCCGGGGAGGAGAGCTACACCTTC. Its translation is CASSPGEESYTF.

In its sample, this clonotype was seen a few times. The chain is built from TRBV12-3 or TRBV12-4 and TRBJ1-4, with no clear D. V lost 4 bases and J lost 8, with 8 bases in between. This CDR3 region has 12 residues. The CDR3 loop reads CASSSILEKLFF. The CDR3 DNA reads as TGTGCCAGCAGTTCCATTCTCGAAAAACTGTTTTTT.

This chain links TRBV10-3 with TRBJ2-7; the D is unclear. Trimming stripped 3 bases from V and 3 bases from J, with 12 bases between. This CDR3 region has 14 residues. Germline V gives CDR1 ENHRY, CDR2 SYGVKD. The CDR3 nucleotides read TGTGCCATCAGTGATGGTCTAGAGATCTACGAGCAGTACTTC. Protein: CAISDGLEIYEQYF.

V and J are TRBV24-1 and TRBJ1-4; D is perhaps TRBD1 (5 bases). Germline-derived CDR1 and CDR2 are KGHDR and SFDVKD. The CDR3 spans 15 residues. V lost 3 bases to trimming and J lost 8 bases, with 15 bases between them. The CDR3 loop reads CATSDARTSPEKLFF. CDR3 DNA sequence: TGTGCCACCAGTGATGCGAGGACATCTCCGGAAAAACTGTTTTTT.

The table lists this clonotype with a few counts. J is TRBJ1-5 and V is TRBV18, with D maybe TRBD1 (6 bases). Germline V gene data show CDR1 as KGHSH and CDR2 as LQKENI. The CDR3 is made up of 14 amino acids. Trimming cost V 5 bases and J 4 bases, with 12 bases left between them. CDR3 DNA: TGTGCCAGCTCAGCGACAGGAGCGAATCAGCCCCAGCATTTT. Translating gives CASSATGANQPQHF.